The 8 T cell receptor beta chains below were found in one sample sequenced in a study of blood T cell repertoires in COVID-19. Repertoires were generated with immunoSEQ multiplex PCR, while TCRdb's copy carries only in-frame clones and drops some. The table lists around 500,000 clones, 75% to 90% of them singletons. Material: PBMCs or T cells enriched from blood (not recorded which). These receptors all come from a woman aged 60-75 years who had recovered from COVID-19.

This chain connects TRBV18 to TRBJ2-1; TRBD1 is a possible D gene (6 bases). Germline lookup yields CDR1 KGHSH and CDR2 LQKENI. The CDR3 runs to 13 residues. Trimming pared 3 bases from V and 9 bases from J, leaving 12 bases between. CDR3 sequence reads: CASSPGQHGEQFF. The CDR3 bases are TGTGCCAGCTCACCCGGACAGCACGGTGAGCAGTTCTTC.

The V gene is TRBV4-1, the J gene TRBJ2-2, with a weak D call TRBD2 (5 bases). The ends were cut back, 6 bases at V and 2 bases at J, with 16 bases in the middle. Germline V gene lookup returns CDR1 MGHRA and CDR2 YSYEKL. The CDR3 is 16 residues long. The CDR3 DNA reads TGCGCCAGCAGGAATCGGGCGGGCCCTAACACCGGGGAGCTGTTTTTT. It specifies CASRNRAGPNTGELFF.

The chain has TRBV4-1 and TRBJ1-5; no clear D gene. Trimming pared 1 base from V and 7 bases from J, leaving 17 bases between. Germline CDR1 is MGHRA and CDR2 is YSYEKL. The CDR3 is 16 residues long. CDR3 sequence: CASSQGPASVEQPQHF. CDR3 nucleotide sequence: TGCGCCAGCAGCCAAGGACCTGCCTCGGTGGAGCAGCCCCAGCATTTT.

The chain employs TRBV29-1 and TRBJ2-5, with TRBD2 identical over 11 bases. Germline V gene lookup returns CDR1 SQVTM and CDR2 ANQGSEA. This CDR3 is built from 16 residues. The V gene end was trimmed by 0 bases and the J gene end by 2 bases; junction bases not matched to a gene: 5. As DNA, the CDR3 is TGCAGCGTTGAAGATGTGTTAGCGGGGGGGCAAGAGACCCAGTACTTC. Encoded protein: CSVEDVLAGGQETQYF.

The chain uses TRBV2 and TRBJ2-3; 7 bases map to TRBD2. This CDR3 region has 16 residues. CDR1 and CDR2 (germline): SNHLY, FYNNEI. J lost 9 bases, V lost 6 bases, and 18 bases had no gene match. The CDR3 DNA follows: TGTGCCAGCAGCTACGGGAGGACGGACTCTAGGGGAACGCAGTATTTT. Its protein product is CASSYGRTDSRGTQYF.

DNA for the CDR3: TGTGCCAGTGGACAGGGGATAAATTCACCCCTCCACTTT. Its protein product is CASGQGINSPLHF. The V call is TRBV6-4, the J call TRBJ1-6, with 9 bases lining up with TRBD1. V trimming: 9 bases; J trimming: 7 bases; junction bases outside the gene matches: 4. The CDR3 sequence is 13 residues long. Germline lookup yields CDR1 MRHNA and CDR2 SNTAGT.

The rearrangement joins TRBV7-2 to TRBJ2-7; 12 bases align to TRBD2. The CDR3 spans 15 residues. CDR1 SGHTA and CDR2 FQGNSA come from the germline V gene. Trimming cost V 5 bases and J 0 bases; bases outside gene matches: 2. In DNA form, the CDR3 reads TGTGCCAGCAGCCAACTAGCGGGGGGCTCCTACGAGCAGTACTTC. Translated: CASSQLAGGSYEQYF.

V gene TRBV2 combines with J gene TRBJ2-5; 8 bases agree with TRBD1. Per germline, CDR1 SNHLY and CDR2 FYNNEI. CDR3 size: 15 residues. The junction had 7 bases not matched to a gene; V was cut back by 7 bases and J by 0 bases. DNA of the CDR3: TGTGCCAGCACCCGACAGGGGACAAACCAAGAGACCCAGTACTTC. Encoded protein: CASTRQGTNQETQYF.